Below, 22 T cell receptor beta chains from the same sample are listed, as sequenced in a study of regulatory T cells in long-lasting Graves disease. Arm-PCR of CDR3 regions and iRepertoire HTBI primers were used to build TCR beta libraries. TCRdb called the multiplex PCR reads again in MiXCR, with one record for every CDR3 protein. The top ten hold less than 15% of the sample, which has a few hundred thousand distinct CDR3 sequences, more than 15% seen once. Time point in this sample: newly diagnosed GD, antithyroid drugs for less than 3 months. Isolated PBMC RNA provided the starting material for the TCR library. The same sample was also studied in work on T cells in Graves' hyperthyroidism and ophthalmopathy.

This sample comprised peripheral blood mononuclear cells (PBMCs), obtained at new diagnosis, from a patient treated with antithyroid drugs. Receptor source: a woman younger than 45 with Graves disease.

This clonotype was seen many times. This chain connects TRBV6-2 or TRBV6-3 to TRBJ2-1; TRBD2 agrees at 8 bases. Germline values: CDR1 MNHEY, CDR2 SVGEGT. V gave up 0 bases and J gave up 9 bases; unmatched junction bases: 7. The CDR3 runs to 15 residues. The CDR3 DNA is TGTGCCAGCAGTTACTCTGGGCGGGGGGTGGGTGAGCAGTTCTTC. Amino acids: CASSYSGRGVGEQFF.

In its sample, this clonotype was seen many times. The J gene is TRBJ2-3, the V gene TRBV10-3, with a possible D match to TRBD2 (6 bases). The germline V gene has CDR1 ENHRY and CDR2 SYGVKD. Between the trimmed V and J ends, which lost 2 bases and 5 bases, there was a span of 8 bases. The length of the CDR3 is 13 residues. In DNA, the CDR3 is TGTGCCATCAGTGAGCCCGGGAGAGATACGCAGTATTTT. It is translated as CAISEPGRDTQYF.

This clonotype was seen repeatedly, ten times or more. The chain employs TRBV12-5 and TRBJ1-1; D might be TRBD1 (5 bases). The CDR3 is 19 amino acids. Trimming removed 0 bases at V and 1 base at J, with 21 bases between. The germline V gene has CDR1 LGHNT and CDR2 FRNRAP. Written as DNA, the CDR3 is TGTGCTAGTGGTTTGGTATTTGGGGGAAGCTCTCCTTCGAACACTGAAGCTTTCTTT. It translates to CASGLVFGGSSPSNTEAFF.

As to this clonotype: A single base is all that separates this from a far larger clone, so a read error is likely. The chain uses TRBV27 and TRBJ1-2, with D perhaps matching TRBD1 (5 bases). There are 16 residues in the CDR3. Per the germline V gene, CDR1 is MNHEY and CDR2 is SMNVEV (reference sequence). The CDR3: CASSERSWGSQYGCTF. CDR3 in DNA: TGTGCCAGCAGTGAGAGATCGTGGGGGTCCCAGTATGGCTGCACCTTC.

This clonotype has just one count. This sequence joins TRBV28 and TRBJ2-1, with D maybe TRBD2 (7 bases). The CDR3 has 16 amino acids. The germline gives CDR1 MDHEN, CDR2 SYDVKM. The V gene lost 6 bases and the J gene lost 2 bases, with 17 bases spanning the gap. CDR3 DNA sequence: TGTGCCAGCAGATCTCGGGGGGCGTTTCCCTACAATGAGCAGTTCTTC. Translating gives CASRSRGAFPYNEQFF.

This clonotype has at least ten counts. This rearrangement joins TRBV9 to TRBJ1-1; TRBD1 matches 9 bases. CDR1 and CDR2 from the germline V gene are SGDLS and YYNGEE. V trimming: 0 bases; J trimming: 4 bases; junction bases outside the gene matches: 4. This CDR3 contains 15 residues. In nucleotides, the CDR3 is TGTGCCAGCAGCGTAGAAGGGACAGGGTCCACTGAAGCTTTCTTT. Encoded protein: CASSVEGTGSTEAFF.

This clonotype has at least ten counts. J is TRBJ1-6 and V is TRBV12-3 or TRBV12-4, with D possibly being TRBD1 (5 bases). The CDR3 has 14 amino acids. Deletions cut 3 bases from V and 7 bases from J, with 10 bases between. The CDR3 DNA sequence: TGTGCCAGCAGTTTCGCGGGGCTCAATTCACCCCTCCACTTT. It is translated as CASSFAGLNSPLHF.

With regard to this clonotype: One base away lies a much larger clone, so this may be a sequencing read error. This sequence joins TRBV6-1 and TRBJ2-1; either TRBD1 or TRBD2 may fit D (6 bases each). This CDR3 has 14 amino acids. Between the trimmed V and J ends, which lost 6 bases and 10 bases, there was a span of 19 bases. In germline, CDR1 is MNHNS, CDR2 SASEGT. The CDR3 DNA is TGTGCCAGCAGCGTATTAAAGGGGGGCGAGGAGCAGTTCTTC. Translating gives CASSVLKGGEEQFF.

This clonotype appeared many times. The chain joins TRBV3-1 to TRBJ2-1; 8 positions match TRBD2. Trimming at V came to 0 bases and at J to 4 bases, leaving 5 bases not matched to a gene. Germline values: CDR1 LGHDT, CDR2 YNNKEL (reference sequence). The CDR3 loop spans 16 amino acids. CDR3 nucleotides: TGTGCCAGCAGCCAAGAGTACGGGGGGGCTTACAATGAGCAGTTCTTC. Protein: CASSQEYGGAYNEQFF.

In this sample, this clonotype turned up many times. The J gene is TRBJ1-1, the V gene TRBV4-1; D is uncertain. This CDR3 is built from 12 residues. Germline CDR1 is MGHRA and CDR2 is YSYEKL. V shed 1 base and J shed 5 bases, with 5 bases lying between them. CDR3 region: CASSQAETEAFF. The CDR3 region has the DNA TGCGCCAGCAGCCAAGCGGAAACTGAAGCTTTCTTT.

This clonotype came up many times. This chain joins TRBV2 and TRBJ2-7, with 9 bases identical to TRBD2. Germline CDR1 reads SNHLY; CDR2 reads FYNNEI. This CDR3 has 15 residues. Trimming took 6 bases from V and 3 from J; bases not matched to a gene: 9. CDR3 sequence (DNA): TGTGCCAGCAGGTACTTCGGACTAGCGTTCTACGAGCAGTACTTC. Its protein product is CASRYFGLAFYEQYF.

This clonotype was observed a few times. Possible read error: a much larger clone is one base away. The chain employs TRBV5-6 and TRBJ1-2, with D possibly matching TRBD1 (6 bases). Trimming shortened V by 1 base and J by 4 bases, and 11 bases separated the two germline ends. Germline V gene sequence: CDR1 SGHDT, CDR2 YYEEEE. The CDR3 length is 14 residues. The DNA of the CDR3 is TGTGCCAGCAGCTTGACAGGGAAAGGCTATGGCTACACCTTC. It encodes CASSLTGKGYGYTF.

This clonotype was detected many times. V gene TRBV20-1 combines with J gene TRBJ2-7; tentatively, D is TRBD1 or TRBD2 (6 bases each). CDR1 is DFQATT, CDR2 SNEGSKA, per germline (reference sequence). V lost 0 bases and J 2 bases, leaving 11 bases between the germline ends. This CDR3 has 14 residues. The CDR3 here is CSARDMGGTYEQYF. As DNA, the CDR3 is TGCAGTGCTAGAGATATGGGGGGCACCTACGAGCAGTACTTC.

This clonotype appeared many times. The V gene is TRBV20-1, the J gene TRBJ2-5; perhaps D is TRBD1 or TRBD2 (5 bases each). The ends were cut back, 7 bases at V and 2 bases at J, with 14 bases in the middle. The CDR3 length is 13 residues. Germline V gives CDR1 DFQATT, CDR2 SNEGSKA (reference sequence). Here the CDR3 reads CSGRDPRQETQYF. The CDR3 nucleotides read TGCAGTGGCCGGGACCCGAGACAAGAGACCCAGTACTTC.

The chain employs TRBV18 and TRBJ1-1; 7 bases align to TRBD1. The CDR3 loop spans 15 amino acids. The trim removed 3 bases at V and 2 bases at J, leaving 6 bases unmatched. Germline V CDR1 and CDR2: KGHSH, LQKENI. The CDR3 DNA reads as TGTGCCAGCTCACCTCAGGGACAGCTAAACACTGAAGCTTTCTTT. This encodes CASSPQGQLNTEAFF.

This clonotype was seen many times. The V and J genes are TRBV18 and TRBJ1-3; tentatively, D is TRBD1 (5 bases). The CDR3 totals 18 residues. Trimming took 6 bases from V and 1 from J, leaving 22 bases between them. Germline V gives CDR1 KGHSH, CDR2 LQKENI. CDR3 residues: CASSLTGTVGPSGNTIYF. DNA for the CDR3: TGTGCCAGCTCTCTAACTGGGACTGTCGGACCTTCTGGAAACACCATATATTTT.

Ten or more counts support this clonotype. The chain employs TRBV5-1 and TRBJ1-2, with D unclear. V was shortened by 0 bases and J by 7 bases, with 10 bases between the two germline ends. The CDR3 runs 13 residues. In germline, CDR1 is SGHRS, CDR2 YFSETQ. CDR3 nucleotide sequence: TGCGCCAGCAGCTTGGGCTCTTTGGGTGGCTACACCTTC. This sequence encodes CASSLGSLGGYTF. Combining the CDR3 with reference TRBV5-1 and TRBJ1-2 gives the whole variable domain KAGVTQTPRYLIKTRGQQVTLSCSPISGHRSVSWYQQTPGQGLQFLFEYFSETQRNKGNFPGRFSGRQFSNSRSEMNVSTLELGDSALYLCASSLGSLGGYTFGSGTRLTVV.

This clonotype was seen at least ten times. V and J are TRBV7-2 and TRBJ1-4, with no clear D. V dropped 4 bases and J dropped 8 bases, with 8 bases sitting between them. Germline CDR1 is SGHTA and CDR2 is FQGNSA. CDR3 length: 12 amino acids. The CDR3 region has the DNA TGTGCCAGCAGCTCAATGAACGAAAAACTGTTTTTT. Protein: CASSSMNEKLFF.

Ten or more counts support this clonotype. This rearrangement joins TRBV7-2 to TRBJ2-1; D possibly uses TRBD1 or TRBD2 (5 bases each). The ends were cut back, 5 bases at V and 0 bases at J, with 8 bases in the middle. The germline V gene encodes CDR1 SGHTA and CDR2 FQGNSA. The CDR3 covers 14 residues. In DNA, the CDR3 is TGTGCCAGCAGCCGGGACCCCTCCTACAATGAGCAGTTCTTC. Its protein is CASSRDPSYNEQFF.

There are many counts of this clonotype. This rearrangement joins TRBV15 to TRBJ2-4; the match to TRBD2 covers 11 bases. The V segment lost 5 bases and the J segment 3 bases; nucleotides outside the gene matches: 12. The CDR3 has 18 residues. Germline V gene sequence: CDR1 LNHNV, CDR2 YYDKDF (reference sequence). The CDR3 here is CATSQLAGVLGGKNIQYF. The DNA of the CDR3 is TGTGCCACCAGCCAACTAGCGGGGGTTCTTGGTGGCAAAAACATTCAGTACTTC.

This clonotype was seen just once. The V gene is TRBV20-1, the J gene TRBJ1-5, with a tentative D call TRBD1 (6 bases). This CDR3 comprises 13 residues. Germline V gene lookup returns CDR1 DFQATT and CDR2 SNEGSKA (reference sequence). With 1 base removed from V and 6 bases from J, the gap between germline ends came to 10 bases. DNA for the CDR3: TGCAGTGCTAGAGTTAAGGGGGGTCAGCCCCAGCATTTT. Its protein product is CSARVKGGQPQHF.

The table lists this clonotype with a few counts. The rearrangement links TRBV5-4 to TRBJ2-5, with 9 bases identical to TRBD1. With 0 bases clipped from V and 0 bases from J, the junction kept 9 bases outside the gene matches. Germline lookup yields CDR1 SGHNT and CDR2 YYREEE (reference sequence). The CDR3 extends over 18 amino acids. CDR3 nucleotide sequence: TGTGCCAGCAGCTTGGGGGACAGGGTAGGGGGGTACCAAGAGACCCAGTACTTC. This codes for CASSLGDRVGGYQETQYF.